The sequence of this T cell receptor (beta chain) was determined in a study of T-cell memory formation after mild COVID-19. One entry per CDR3 protein results from TCRdb running MiXCR on the 5' RACE reads. Here the sample spans about 190,000 distinct CDR3 sequences, about 20% being singletons. The CDR3 loop spans 11 amino acids. The germline V gene has CDR1 LNHDA and CDR2 SQIVND (reference sequence). V gave up 9 bases and J gave up 4 bases, with 9 bases separating them. Sample: PBMCs or a T cell subset sorted from them (not recorded which). The genes are TRBV19 and TRBJ2-5; no clear D. The receptor was derived from an adult woman who had mild COVID-19 (a few samples of this study predate the infection). Cell type and time point are not known. In DNA, the CDR3 is TGTGCCAGCCGACTTGGAGAGACCCAGTACTTC. It codes for CASRLGETQYF. Full variable domain (outside the CDR3, taken from reference TRBV19 and TRBJ2-5): DGGITQSPKYLFRKEGQNVTLSCEQNLNHDAMYWYRQDPGQGLRLIYYSQIVNDFQKGDIAEGYSVSREKKESFPLTVTSAQKNPTAFYLCASRLGETQYFGPGTRLLVL.